The present T cell receptor beta chain was sequenced within a study of T cell repertoires in cytomegalovirus infection. The overall study: CMV epitopes, recently identified HLA-C-restricted and well-studied HLA-B-restricted, were used. In public TCR beta signatures, there were indications of both CMV infection and matching HLA type. Overall study findings and caveats: Accumulated public TCR beta family frequency recognized individuals carrying CMV together with the relevant HLA.

Germline V gene data show CDR1 as MNHEY and CDR2 as SVGEGT. The CDR3 runs to 15 residues. V shed 4 bases and J shed 2 bases, with 12 bases lying between them. This clonotype was found a few times. Its antigen remains unknown. MiXCR was run by TCRdb on the reads, yielding one entry per CDR3 protein. The sample yields approximately 260,000 distinct CDR3 sequences, approximately 22% seen once. The TCR originated in a human donor in good health (CMV status not recorded). Some clones in this sample may be carry-over from other donors' samples. The chain has TRBV6-2 or TRBV6-3 and TRBJ1-5; TRBD1 is a possible D gene (6 bases). The sample was cultured PBMCs, taken from culture after CMV antigen stimulation. The CDR3 DNA reads TGTGCCAGCAGTTTTGGGGGCGTGGGCAATCAGCCCCAGCATTTT. This translates into CASSFGGVGNQPQHF.